The clone carrying this T cell receptor beta chain occurred once. The antigen is not known. The sample belongs to a study of post-analysis software for immune sequencing data. The wider study: Multiple sclerosis in the patients followed relapsing-remitting, secondary progressive and progressive-relapsing courses.

The study's findings and limits: The normalized Chao1 diversity of multiple sclerosis patients was significantly lower than that of controls. Elevated frequency relative to controls characterized roughly five TRBV segments in patients, TRBV5-6, TRBV5-1 and TRBV20-1 among them.

TCR beta libraries were prepared from cDNA with unique molecular identifiers. A population of roughly 1 to 11 million T cells gave rise to about 500,000 cDNA molecules. TCRdb re-derived calls from the PCR reads in MiXCR, one entry per CDR3 protein. The sample has 650,000 to 850,000 distinct CDR3 sequences, 35% to 55% seen once. V dropped 5 bases and J dropped 4; count of bases not matched to a gene: 10. The CDR3 runs 14 residues. Germline V lookup: CDR1 SQVTM, CDR2 ANQGSEA. The sequenced sample consisted of blood. The receptor was derived from a girl aged 5-17 years with multiple sclerosis. The chain joins TRBV29-1 to TRBJ1-2, with 7 bases lining up with TRBD1. The chain's CDR3 is CSVRNRDSSYGYTF. DNA of the CDR3: TGCAGCGTTAGGAACCGGGACAGCAGCTATGGCTACACCTTC.